This passage covers 29 T cell receptor beta chains from one sample sequenced in a study of graft-versus-host responses after intestinal transplantation. Libraries were prepared by immunoSEQ multiplex PCR; TCRdb keeps only in-frame clonotypes and omits some of them. The data show 74,000 or so clones, with 80% to 95% seen just once and roughly 0.64% held by the top ten. This specimen consisted of PBMCs, obtained 98 days after intestinal transplantation. The receptor source for this set is a human patient who received an intestinal transplant, so some T cells may come from the graft donor.

The chain is built from TRBV28 and TRBJ2-1; a possible D gene is TRBD2 (6 bases). Germline V gene lookup returns CDR1 MDHEN and CDR2 SYDVKM. V was cut by 3 bases and J by 3 bases, with 21 bases left in between. CDR3 length: 18 residues. The CDR3 region is CASSFLVGRDGGYNEQFF. CDR3 nucleotide sequence: TGTGCCAGCAGTTTTTTGGTTGGACGGGACGGGGGCTACAATGAGCAGTTCTTC.

This chain links TRBV28 with TRBJ1-2, with D tentatively TRBD1 (6 bases). V was pared by 6 bases and J by 2 bases, with 16 bases between. The CDR3 is 15 residues long. The V gene's germline CDR1 is MDHEN and CDR2 SYDVKM. The DNA of the CDR3 is TGTGCCAGCAGGACCGGGACACCCCCGAACTATGGCTACACCTTC. This codes for CASRTGTPPNYGYTF.

The CDR3 sequence is CASSSGVTEQYF. For the CDR3, the DNA is TGTGCCAGCAGCTCGGGGGTTACAGAGCAGTATTTT. The chain combines TRBV5-4 with TRBJ2-3; tentatively, D is TRBD2 (6 bases). The CDR3 covers 12 residues. Germline V lookup: CDR1 SGHNT, CDR2 YYREEE (reference sequence). V was trimmed by 3 bases and J by 11 bases, leaving 13 bases between them.

The table lists this clone with a count of one. The chain joins TRBV28 to TRBJ2-3; tentative D call: TRBD2 (5 bases). This CDR3 is 15 amino acids long. CDR1 and CDR2 from the germline V gene are MDHEN and SYDVKM. The V and J ends lost 5 bases and 0 bases respectively, with 12 bases between them. DNA for the CDR3: TGTGCCAGCAGTGGGCGACTACCTAGCACAGATACGCAGTATTTT. It specifies CASSGRLPSTDTQYF.

CDR3 bases: TGCGCCAGCAGCTTGACGATCTCCTACGAGCAGTACTTC. It specifies CASSLTISYEQYF. The genes are TRBV5-1 and TRBJ2-7; D ambiguous. Germline CDR1 and CDR2: SGHRS and YFSETQ. V was shortened by 1 base and J by 0 bases, with 5 bases between the two germline ends. This CDR3 is 13 amino acids long.

V gene TRBV5-5 combines with J gene TRBJ2-5; 10 bases are shared with TRBD2. The CDR3 has 16 residues. Trimming removed 3 bases from V and 2 bases from J; junction bases left unmatched: 7. The germline CDR1 and CDR2 sequences are SGHKS and YYEKEE (reference sequence). CDR3 DNA sequence: TGTGCCAGCAGCTCTTTAGCGGGGGGACTTCAAGAGACCCAGTACTTC. Protein product: CASSSLAGGLQETQYF.

This chain links TRBV14 with TRBJ2-7, with 13 positions matching TRBD2. J gave up 3 bases and V 2 bases, and 16 bases lay outside the gene matches. The CDR3 runs to 20 residues. CDR1 SGHDN and CDR2 FVKESK come from the germline V gene. The CDR3 nucleotides read TGTGCCAGCAGCCAACTACCGGGACCCCTGGGACTAGCGGGGAACTACGAGCAGTACTTC. Protein product: CASSQLPGPLGLAGNYEQYF.

V and J are TRBV5-1 and TRBJ2-5; 14 bases align to TRBD2. J was trimmed by 3 bases and V by 3 bases; bases with no gene match: 4. The CDR3 sequence is 16 residues long. Germline V gene sequence: CDR1 SGHRS, CDR2 YFSETQ. The CDR3 nucleotides are TGCGCCAGCAGCTCAGGGGGACTAGCGGGAGAAGAGACCCAGTACTTC. As protein: CASSSGGLAGEETQYF.

The chain couples TRBV25-1 to TRBJ2-3; a possible D gene is TRBD2 (5 bases). The CDR3 is 15 residues long. With 3 bases removed from V and 0 bases from J, the gap between germline ends came to 10 bases. The germline CDR1 and CDR2 sequences are MGHDK and SYGVNS. In DNA, the CDR3 is TGTGCCAGCAGTGATTGGGAGTTTAGCACAGATACGCAGTATTTT. Its translation is CASSDWEFSTDTQYF.

The chain has TRBV7-2 and TRBJ2-5; the D call may be TRBD1 or TRBD2 (7 bases each). The CDR3 extends over 15 amino acids. V shed 6 bases and J shed 5 bases, with 19 bases lying between them. Germline-derived CDR1 and CDR2 are SGHTA and FQGNSA. CDR3 loop: CASRRPGGAGETQYF. The CDR3 bases are TGTGCCAGCAGAAGACCAGGGGGGGCTGGGGAGACCCAGTACTTC.

The chain is built from TRBV6-5 and TRBJ1-6; perhaps TRBD1 as D (6 bases). Trimming stripped 6 bases from V and 7 bases from J, with 16 bases between. The CDR3 consists of 15 residues. Germline lookup yields CDR1 MNHEY and CDR2 SVGAGI. The CDR3: CASRYLQGGNSPLHF. CDR3 DNA sequence: TGTGCCAGCAGGTATTTACAGGGCGGAAATTCACCCCTCCACTTT.

The chain is built from TRBV19 and TRBJ1-3; 9 nucleotides line up with TRBD1. The junction had 10 bases not matched to a gene; V was cut back by 7 bases and J by 0 bases. The CDR3 loop spans 17 amino acids. Germline V gene sequence: CDR1 LNHDA, CDR2 SQIVND (reference sequence). CDR3 residues: CASNNRGTGLSGNTIYF. As DNA, the CDR3 is TGTGCCAGTAACAACCGGGGGACAGGGCTCTCTGGAAACACCATATATTTT.

The genes are TRBV5-1 and TRBJ1-6; 8 bases are a match to TRBD1. The CDR3 is 16 residues long. V trimming: 0 bases; J trimming: 9 bases; junction bases outside the gene matches: 8. Germline V CDR1 and CDR2: SGHRS, YFSETQ. The CDR3 spells CASSLVAGGPSSPLHF. CDR3 bases: TGCGCCAGCAGCTTGGTGGCAGGGGGCCCTAGTTCACCCCTCCACTTT. The complete variable domain, with remaining parts taken from reference TRBV5-1 and TRBJ1-6, reads KAGVTQTPRYLIKTRGQQVTLSCSPISGHRSVSWYQQTPGQGLQFLFEYFSETQRNKGNFPGRFSGRQFSNSRSEMNVSTLELGDSALYLCASSLVAGGPSSPLHFGNGTRLTVT.

The chain couples TRBV28 to TRBJ2-3, with D unclear. CDR3 size: 15 residues. Germline V gives CDR1 MDHEN, CDR2 SYDVKM. Trimming pared 2 bases from V and 4 bases from J, leaving 13 bases between. This CDR3 reads CASSLTLYRADTQYF. The CDR3 nucleotides read TGTGCCAGCAGTTTAACGCTCTATAGAGCAGATACGCAGTATTTT.

The chain has TRBV27 and TRBJ2-7; D is possibly TRBD1 (7 bases). This CDR3 has 16 amino acids. Germline lookup yields CDR1 MNHEY and CDR2 SMNVEV (reference sequence). Trimming took 2 bases from V and 6 from J, leaving 20 bases between them. The CDR3 loop reads CASSLQGGASVSEQYF. CDR3 bases: TGTGCCAGCAGTTTACAGGGGGGTGCCTCAGTCTCCGAGCAGTACTTC.

This rearrangement joins TRBV6-5 to TRBJ1-2; D call uncertain. V gave up 2 bases and J gave up 6 bases, with 7 bases separating them. Per the germline V gene, CDR1 is MNHEY and CDR2 is SVGAGI. The CDR3 spans 12 residues. The CDR3 spells CASSYSGNGYTF. Written as DNA, the CDR3 is TGTGCCAGCAGTTACAGTGGAAATGGCTACACCTTC.

The chain couples TRBV5-1 to TRBJ2-3; D unresolved. Trimming shortened V by 0 bases and J by 1 base, and 12 bases separated the two germline ends. The CDR3 covers 16 residues. The germline CDR1 and CDR2 sequences are SGHRS and YFSETQ. CDR3: CASSLDPSLGTDTQYF. Written as DNA, the CDR3 is TGCGCCAGCAGCTTGGACCCCAGTTTAGGCACAGATACGCAGTATTTT.

This rearrangement joins TRBV2 to TRBJ2-7, with unresolved D. This CDR3 has 15 amino acids. Per germline, CDR1 SNHLY and CDR2 FYNNEI. The germline V and J ends were trimmed by 3 bases and 1 base, with 13 bases remaining between them. This CDR3 is CASSDLNGLSYEQYF. CDR3 in DNA: TGTGCCAGCAGTGATTTGAACGGGCTTTCCTACGAGCAGTACTTC.

This clone was recorded a few times. V usage is TRBV30 and J usage is TRBJ1-2; 8 bases fit TRBD1. V was clipped by 2 bases and J by 3 bases; unmatched bases: 8. The CDR3 consists of 15 residues. The germline V gene encodes CDR1 GTSNPN and CDR2 SVGIG (reference sequence). This chain's CDR3 is CAWSHLRGQDYGYTF. The CDR3 DNA is TGTGCCTGGAGTCACCTCAGGGGGCAGGACTATGGCTACACCTTC.

The CDR3 is CASSLSFSGANVLTF. CDR3 DNA sequence: TGTGCCAGCAGCTTATCTTTCTCTGGGGCCAACGTCCTGACTTTC. The genes are TRBV7-2 and TRBJ2-6; unclear D gene. Trimming removed 2 bases from V and 0 bases from J, with 5 bases in between. Germline V gene lookup returns CDR1 SGHTA and CDR2 FQGNSA. This CDR3 region has 15 residues. Complete variable domain (other parts from reference TRBV7-2 and TRBJ2-6): GAGVSQSPSNKVTEKGKDVELRCDPISGHTALYWYRQSLGQGLEFLIYFQGNSAPDKSGLPSDRFSAERTGGSVSTLTIQRTQQEDSAVYLCASSLSFSGANVLTFGAGSRLTVL.

This clone showed up just a few times. The gene calls are TRBV4-1 and TRBJ2-2; unclear D gene. The germline V and J ends were trimmed by 1 base and 6 bases, with 3 bases remaining between them. Germline assignment: CDR1 MGHRA and CDR2 YSYEKL. This CDR3 is built from 12 residues. The CDR3 nucleotides are TGCGCCAGCAGCCAAGTTTCCGGGGAGCTGTTTTTT. It codes for CASSQVSGELFF.

The chain uses TRBV7-9 and TRBJ1-4, with TRBD1 matching 8 bases. After removal of 4 bases from V and 7 bases from J, the junction contained 5 bases not matched to a gene. CDR1 is SEHNR and CDR2 is FQNEAQ in the germline V gene (reference sequence). There are 14 residues in the CDR3. The CDR3 region is CASSSDRAGEKLFF. The CDR3 DNA reads TGTGCCAGCAGCTCGGACAGGGCGGGTGAAAAACTGTTTTTT.

This rearrangement joins TRBV9 to TRBJ2-1; D is unresolved. This CDR3 contains 13 residues. The ends were cut back, 0 bases at V and 4 bases at J, with 5 bases in the middle. The germline V gene has CDR1 SGDLS and CDR2 YYNGEE. In DNA form, the CDR3 reads TGTGCCAGCAGCGTAGCACAGTACAATGAGCAGTTCTTC. Encoded protein: CASSVAQYNEQFF.

V gene TRBV28 combines with J gene TRBJ1-5, with a possible D match to TRBD1 (5 bases). The CDR3 has 17 residues. The V end lost 2 bases, the J end lost 2 bases, and 16 bases lay between the germline ends. Germline V lookup: CDR1 MDHEN, CDR2 SYDVKM. The CDR3, as DNA: TGTGCCAGCAGTTTACCAGGGATAAGAAAGCGCAATCAGCCCCAGCATTTT. Translating it yields CASSLPGIRKRNQPQHF.

V and J are TRBV5-1 and TRBJ1-2; D unresolved. The CDR3 extends over 12 amino acids. CDR1 and CDR2 from the germline V gene are SGHRS and YFSETQ. V lost 4 bases, J lost 5 bases, and 9 bases lay in between. The CDR3 bases are TGCGCCAGCAGCCCAAGCCTGTATGGCTACACCTTC. Translation: CASSPSLYGYTF.

With respect to this clone: The sample holds other DNA sequences that translate to the same CDR3. This chain joins TRBV5-4 and TRBJ1-2; D gene unclear. CDR3 size: 12 residues. The germline V gene encodes CDR1 SGHNT and CDR2 YYREEE (reference sequence). V gave up 0 bases and J gave up 5 bases, with 5 bases separating them. This CDR3 is CASSLGDYGYTF. The CDR3 DNA reads TGTGCCAGCAGCTTGGGAGATTATGGCTACACCTTC. The full variable domain, in which reference TRBV5-4 and TRBJ1-2 provide the parts outside the CDR3, is ETGVTQSPTHLIKTRGQQVTLRCSSQSGHNTVSWYQQALGQGPQFIFQYYREEENGRGNFPPRFSGLQFPNYSSELNVNALELDDSALYLCASSLGDYGYTFGSGTRLTVV.

The chain carries TRBV28 and TRBJ2-7; 13 nucleotides align to TRBD2. With 4 bases clipped from V and 6 bases from J, the junction kept 12 bases outside the gene matches. The CDR3 runs 17 residues. Germline values: CDR1 MDHEN, CDR2 SYDVKM. In DNA form, the CDR3 reads TGTGCCAGCAGTTCACCCCTCGGACTAGCGGGAGCCCTCGAGCAGTACTTC. This codes for CASSSPLGLAGALEQYF.

A single count supports this clone. This chain joins TRBV7-2 and TRBJ2-1; 13 bases map to TRBD2. The CDR3 runs to 19 residues. Unmatched junction bases numbered 7, after V lost 2 bases and J lost 0 bases. Germline CDR1 SGHTA, CDR2 FQGNSA. The CDR3 bases are TGTGCCAGCAGCTTATTGGGACTAGCGGGACCTATCTCCTACAATGAGCAGTTCTTC. Protein: CASSLLGLAGPISYNEQFF.

V gene TRBV6-6 combines with J gene TRBJ1-1; possibly TRBD1 for D (6 bases). With 3 bases removed from V and 0 bases from J, the gap between germline ends came to 11 bases. Looked up from germline, CDR1 is MNHNY and CDR2 is SVGAGI (reference sequence). The CDR3 has 15 residues. The CDR3 sequence: CASSYSGTLNTEAFF. Written as DNA, the CDR3 is TGTGCCAGCAGTTATTCGGGGACACTGAACACTGAAGCTTTCTTT.